This T cell receptor (beta chain) was recorded in a study of shared clonotypes between healthy human individuals. This CDR3 is 17 amino acids long. The V segment lost 0 bases and the J segment 2 bases; nucleotides outside the gene matches: 5. In germline, CDR1 is LGHNA, CDR2 YNFKEQ. Clones were read by immunoSEQ multiplex PCR, and TCRdb kept only the in-frame ones, dropping some. The sample records nearly 1,000,000 clones, 60% to 85% being singletons. Material: memory CD4+ T cells sorted from blood. Regarding subset: CD45RA-negative fraction. The genes are TRBV4-2 and TRBJ2-3; 10 bases are a match to TRBD2. This TCR came from a man aged 18 to 30 in good health. The CDR3 DNA reads as TGTGCCAGCAGCCAAGATGGTCTAGCGGGGGTCACAGATACGCAGTATTTT. This gives the protein CASSQDGLAGVTDTQYF.